The present entry profiles one T cell receptor beta chain with its context. Other DNA sequences in this specimen translate into the identical CDR3. Deep-level settings were used for running the assay. Repertoires were generated with immunoSEQ multiplex PCR, while TCRdb's copy carries only in-frame clones and drops some. The data hold around 700,000 clones, with 73% observed a single time. Donors comprised only Caucasian adults living in Nashville, Tennessee. The V end lost 5 bases, the J end lost 4 bases, and 3 bases lay between the germline ends. Germline lookup yields CDR1 SNHLY and CDR2 FYNNEI. The CDR3 has 10 residues. This sample was included in a study of shared clonotypes between healthy human individuals.

Sequenced sample: memory CD4+ T cells sorted from blood. As to subset: CD45RA-negative fraction. This sequence joins TRBV2 and TRBJ2-7, with D unclear. This receptor was taken from a woman between 25 and 40 years old in good health. CDR3 region: CASSLYEQYF. DNA of the CDR3: TGTGCCAGCAGTCTTTACGAGCAGTACTTC.